Listed below are T cell receptor beta chains from one sample, sequenced in a study of identifying expanded T cells in peripheral blood. Profiling relied on immunoSEQ multiplex PCR, and the TCRdb table lists in-frame clones only, not all of them. The sample holds approximately 91,000 clones, 88% seen once. What was sequenced was blood. These receptors were collected from a person between 18 and 70 years old in good health. CDR3s include the opening cysteine and the closing phenylalanine or tryptophan. The D gene is left open where the match is weak. The listing skips clone size in some rows; elsewhere it reads once, few, many or a size class.

cdr3_aa,cdr3_nt,j_call,clone_size,v_call,d_call
CASSQDQRTEAFF,TGCGCCAGCAGCCAAGATCAGCGCACTGAAGCTTTCTTT,TRBJ1-1,-,TRBV4-1,-
CASSNYNEKLFF,TGTGCCAGCAGCAATTATAATGAAAAACTGTTTTTT,TRBJ1-4,-,TRBV27,-
CASAIAGGDHNEQFF,TGTGCCAGTGCGATAGCGGGAGGGGACCACAATGAGCAGTTCTTC,TRBJ2-1,-,TRBV19,TRBD2
CAISESRGGWEQYF,TGTGCCATCAGTGAGTCAAGGGGGGGTTGGGAGCAGTACTTC,TRBJ2-7,-,TRBV10-3,-
CASSLDDRSYEQYF,TGTGCCAGCAGCTTAGATGACAGATCCTACGAGCAGTACTTC,TRBJ2-7,-,TRBV11-2,-
CASSVEGRGSRGTDTQYF,TGTGCCAGCAGCGTAGAGGGGAGGGGCTCCCGGGGAACAGATACGCAGTATTTT,TRBJ2-3,-,TRBV9,TRBD2
CASSFEALQGTDTQYF,TGCGCCAGCAGCTTTGAGGCTCTCCAGGGCACAGATACGCAGTATTTT,TRBJ2-3,-,TRBV5-1,-
CAWTRSGANVLTF,TGTGCCTGGACCCGGTCTGGGGCCAACGTCCTGACTTTC,TRBJ2-6,once,TRBV30,-
CASSLVQNTEAFF,TGTGCCAGCAGTTTGGTACAGAACACTGAAGCTTTCTTT,TRBJ1-1,few,TRBV28,-
CASSSTGNTEAFF,TGTGCCAGCAGCTCCACAGGGAACACTGAAGCTTTCTTT,TRBJ1-1,-,TRBV27,-